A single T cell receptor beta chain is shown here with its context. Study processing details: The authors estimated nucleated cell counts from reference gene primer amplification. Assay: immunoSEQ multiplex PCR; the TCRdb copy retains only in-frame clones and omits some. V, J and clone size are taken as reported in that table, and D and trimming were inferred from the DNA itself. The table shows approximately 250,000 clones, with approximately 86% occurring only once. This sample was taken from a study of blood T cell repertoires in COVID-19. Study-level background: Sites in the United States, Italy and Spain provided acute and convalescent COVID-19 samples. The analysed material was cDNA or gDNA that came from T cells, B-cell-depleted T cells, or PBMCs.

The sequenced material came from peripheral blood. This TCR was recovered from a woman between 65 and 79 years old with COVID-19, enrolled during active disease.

For the CDR3, the DNA is TGTGCCAGCAGCCAAGACCTAGCGGGGGGGAATGAGCAGTTCTTC. This encodes CASSQDLAGGNEQFF. J is TRBJ2-1 and V is TRBV4-2, with TRBD2 identical over 12 bases. The length of the CDR3 is 15 residues. CDR1 and CDR2 (germline): LGHNA, YNFKEQ. With 0 bases clipped from V and 7 bases from J, the junction kept 1 base outside the gene matches.